The 21 T cell receptor beta chains listed next were all sequenced from one sample in a study of blood T cells in healthy people across ages. The use of a sample-barcoded 5' primer and a J-beta primer mix characterized a second PCR of roughly 6 to 11 cycles. In TCRdb, the 5' RACE reads were re-called with MiXCR into one record per CDR3 protein. The sample has 700,000 to 800,000 distinct CDR3 sequences, roughly 41% seen once. Sequenced sample: blood. These receptors all stem from a woman aged 55-69 years in good health.

The rearrangement uses TRBV20-1 and TRBJ2-3; D is undetermined. Germline values: CDR1 DFQATT, CDR2 SNEGSKA (reference sequence). V shed 6 bases and J shed 0 bases, with 7 bases lying between them. The CDR3 length is 12 residues. CDR3 DNA sequence: TGCAGTGCGTTACCTAGCACAGATACGCAGTATTTT. As protein: CSALPSTDTQYF.

The chain is built from TRBV9 and TRBJ2-3; TRBD2 aligns across 11 bases. The CDR3 has 16 residues. V gave up 2 bases and J gave up 6 bases; unmatched junction bases: 8. Germline CDR1 reads SGDLS; CDR2 reads YYNGEE. In DNA, the CDR3 is TGTGCCAGCAGCGTTTCATTAGCGGGAGGGGAGGATACGCAGTATTTT. Residues: CASSVSLAGGEDTQYF.

The chain combines TRBV28 with TRBJ2-1, with a tentative D call TRBD1 (6 bases). CDR1 and CDR2 from the germline V gene are MDHEN and SYDVKM. The CDR3 covers 14 residues. V was shortened by 5 bases and J by 5 bases, with 13 bases between the two germline ends. DNA of the CDR3: TGTGCCAGCAGTGCCGGGACACGCGACAATGAGCAGTTCTTC. Encoded protein: CASSAGTRDNEQFF.

Only one count was recorded for this clonotype. The CDR3 protein is CASSQEAGTYNEQYF. The CDR3 DNA follows: TGTGCCAGCAGCCAAGAGGCAGGGACCTACAATGAGCAGTACTTC. This chain joins TRBV14 and TRBJ2-1; D is possibly TRBD1 or TRBD2 (5 bases each). The J call may be wrong; the DNA end is better matched by TRBJ2-7. CDR3 size: 15 residues. CDR1 is SGHDN, CDR2 FVKESK, per germline.

This clonotype was recorded a few times. The chain has TRBV3-1 and TRBJ1-2; D unresolved. Germline lookup yields CDR1 LGHDT and CDR2 YNNKEL (reference sequence). The ends were cut back, 1 base at V and 3 bases at J, with 9 bases in the middle. The length of the CDR3 is 14 residues. In DNA, the CDR3 is TGTGCCAGCAGCCAAGTTTCAGGACACTATGGCTACACCTTC. This translates into CASSQVSGHYGYTF.

The CDR3 DNA reads TGTGCCAGCTCACCAATGCAGCACCAAGAGACCCAGTACTTC. Its protein is CASSPMQHQETQYF. The chain joins TRBV18 to TRBJ2-5; no clear D. The V gene's germline CDR1 is KGHSH and CDR2 LQKENI. V gave up 2 bases and J gave up 0 bases, with 7 bases separating them. This CDR3 region has 14 residues.

Of note for this clonotype: The junction departs from the called germline gene at one end, perhaps through a read error. This chain links TRBV3-1 with TRBJ2-1; 10 bases are shared with TRBD2. The germline CDR1 and CDR2 sequences are LGHDT and YNNKEL (reference sequence). The CDR3 totals 13 residues. CDR3 bases: TGTGCCAGCCGACTAGCGGGTTACAAGGAGCAGTTCTTC. Amino acid sequence: CASRLAGYKEQFF.

Note on this clonotype: Sequence at one end of the junction differs from germline and may be a read error. The chain employs TRBV20-1 and TRBJ2-5; TRBD2 aligns across 11 bases. Germline V gene lookup returns CDR1 DFQATT and CDR2 SNEGSKA (reference sequence). The CDR3 sequence is 15 residues long. The DNA of the CDR3 is TGCAGTGCTAGACTTAGCGGGAGGGTTGGCGGTGAGCAGTACTTT. Translated, it gives CSARLSGRVGGEQYF.

Turning to this clonotype: Sequence at one end of the junction differs from germline and may be a read error. The rearrangement joins TRBV9 to TRBJ2-5; 12 bases map to TRBD2. CDR1 is SGDLS, CDR2 YYNGEE, per germline. The CDR3 spans 16 residues. CDR3 protein: CASSKRTSGEQETRYF. In DNA form, the CDR3 reads TGTGCCAGCAGCAAAAGGACTAGCGGGGAACAAGAGACCCGGTACTTC.

This clonotype has a single count. V is TRBV4-1 and J is TRBJ2-5; TRBD2 might be the D (6 bases). Matching the DNA end better, TRBJ2-7 makes the J call doubtful. Germline V CDR1 and CDR2: MGHRA, YSYEKL. This CDR3 is 16 amino acids long. CDR3 DNA sequence: TGCGCCAGCAGCCAATCTTATCGGGGGTCAAACTACGAGCAGTACTTC. It encodes CASSQSYRGSNYEQYF.

This clonotype was seen a handful of times. The rearrangement joins TRBV20-1 to TRBJ2-5, with unresolved D. Germline loops: CDR1 DFQATT, CDR2 SNEGSKA (reference sequence). The germline V and J ends were trimmed by 3 bases and 11 bases, with 16 bases remaining between them. This CDR3 has 12 amino acids. In DNA form, the CDR3 reads TGCAGTGCTAGTGACAACCACAATGAGCAGTACTTC. Encoded protein: CSASDNHNEQYF.

The sample holds many counts of this clonotype. The chain has TRBV7-9 and TRBJ2-3; no clear D gene. The germline gives CDR1 SEHNR, CDR2 FQNEAQ (reference sequence). Trimming removed 4 bases from V and 6 bases from J, with 5 bases in between. The CDR3 totals 11 residues. The CDR3: CASSSIDTQYF. CDR3 coding DNA: TGTGCCAGCAGCTCGATTGATACGCAGTATTTT.

This clonotype came up a few times. V usage is TRBV4-2 and J usage is TRBJ2-7; D unresolved. Trimming shortened V by 0 bases and J by 3 bases, and 15 bases separated the two germline ends. In germline, CDR1 is LGHNA, CDR2 YNFKEQ. The CDR3 runs to 16 residues. In DNA form, the CDR3 reads TGTGCCAGCAGCCAAGATGGGTCAGGCACCCACTACGAGCAGTACTTC. This encodes CASSQDGSGTHYEQYF.

The rearrangement links TRBV18 to TRBJ2-7; 9 bases match TRBD1. The CDR3 is 14 residues long. The ends lost 5 bases at V and 2 bases at J; junction bases unmatched: 4. CDR1 and CDR2 from the germline V gene are KGHSH and LQKENI. The chain's CDR3 is CASSGDREPYEQYF. The CDR3 DNA sequence: TGTGCCAGCTCAGGGGACAGGGAACCCTACGAGCAGTACTTC. Together with reference TRBV18 and TRBJ2-7, the CDR3 gives the full variable domain: NAGVMQNPRHLVRRRGQEARLRCSPMKGHSHVYWYRQLPEEGLKFMVYLQKENIIDESGMPKERFSAEFPKEGPSILRIQQVVRGDSAAYFCASSGDREPYEQYFGPGTRLTVT.

This clonotype came up a few times. The genes are TRBV6-2 or TRBV6-3 and TRBJ2-6; no clear D gene. The CDR3 has 16 amino acids. V lost 5 bases and J lost 4, with 15 bases in between. Germline CDR1 reads MNHEY; CDR2 reads SVGEGT. DNA for the CDR3: TGTGCCAGCAGTAAGTTAGCTGCACCCGGGGCCAACGTCCTGACTTTC. This codes for CASSKLAAPGANVLTF.

This clonotype was detected a few times. The rearrangement links TRBV5-4 to TRBJ2-1; 7 positions agree with TRBD1. This CDR3 is 18 amino acids long. V lost 4 bases to trimming and J lost 7 bases; unmatched junction nucleotides: 20. Germline-derived CDR1 and CDR2 are SGHNT and YYREEE (reference sequence). CDR3 amino acids: CASSPILPPDRVGNEQFF. CDR3 nucleotide sequence: TGTGCCAGCAGCCCAATTCTCCCCCCCGACAGGGTGGGAAATGAGCAGTTCTTC.

The chain carries TRBV29-1 and TRBJ1-1; the match to TRBD1 covers 8 bases. Germline V gene data show CDR1 as SQVTM and CDR2 as ANQGSEA. CDR3 length: 14 amino acids. V shed 4 bases and J 1 base; nucleotides not matched to a gene: 5. The CDR3 reads CSVAWTGSNTEAFF. In nucleotides, the CDR3 is TGCAGCGTTGCCTGGACAGGGTCGAACACTGAAGCTTTCTTT.

This chain uses TRBV28 with TRBJ1-6; 8 bases are shared with TRBD1. J lost 7 bases, V lost 5 bases, and 7 bases had no gene match. The CDR3 length is 15 residues. Germline values: CDR1 MDHEN, CDR2 SYDVKM. The CDR3 protein is CASSPQDRVNSPLHF. The DNA of the CDR3 is TGTGCCAGCAGTCCTCAGGACAGGGTAAATTCACCCCTCCACTTT.

In regard to this clonotype: It may be a read error: a sequence one base away is much more abundant. The rearrangement uses TRBV7-2 and TRBJ1-2, with D hard to call. Trimming stripped 5 bases from V and 1 base from J, with 11 bases between. Germline V gives CDR1 SGHTA, CDR2 FQGNSA. This CDR3 is 14 amino acids long. CDR3 coding DNA: TGTGCCAGCAGCGTAGGCAGCGTTAACTATGGCTACACCTTC. It encodes CASSVGSVNYGYTF.

The rearrangement uses TRBV7-2 and TRBJ1-2; 8 bases map to TRBD1. This CDR3 has 15 residues. Germline values: CDR1 SGHTA, CDR2 FQGNSA. V dropped 4 bases and J dropped 9; count of bases not matched to a gene: 13. CDR3 residues: CASSSTSGQGNRYTF. CDR3 coding DNA: TGTGCCAGCAGCTCGACCTCTGGACAGGGTAATCGCTACACCTTC.

The chain uses TRBV20-1 and TRBJ2-1; TRBD2 might be the D (6 bases). Germline CDR1 reads DFQATT; CDR2 reads SNEGSKA (reference sequence). There are 13 residues in the CDR3. V was pared by 4 bases and J by 5 bases, with 12 bases between. CDR3 nucleotide sequence: TGCAGTGCTAATCGGGAGATTCACAATGAGCAGTTCTTC. Protein sequence: CSANREIHNEQFF.